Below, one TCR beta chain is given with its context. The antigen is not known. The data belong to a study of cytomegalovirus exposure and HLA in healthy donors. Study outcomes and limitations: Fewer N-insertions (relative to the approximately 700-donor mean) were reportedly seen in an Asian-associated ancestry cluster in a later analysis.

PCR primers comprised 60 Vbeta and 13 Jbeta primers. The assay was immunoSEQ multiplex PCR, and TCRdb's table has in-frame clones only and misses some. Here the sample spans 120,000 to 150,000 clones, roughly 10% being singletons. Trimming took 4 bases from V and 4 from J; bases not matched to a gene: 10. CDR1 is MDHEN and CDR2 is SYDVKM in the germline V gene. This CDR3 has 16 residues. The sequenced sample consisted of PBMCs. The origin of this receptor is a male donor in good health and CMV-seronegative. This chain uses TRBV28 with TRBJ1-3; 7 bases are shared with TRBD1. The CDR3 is CASSYDRVGSGNTIYF. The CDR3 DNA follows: TGTGCCAGCAGTTATGACAGGGTCGGTTCCGGAAACACCATATATTTT.